This is a list of T cell receptor beta chains from one sample in a study of Graves' ophthalmopathy and Graves' hyperthyroidism. TCRdb reanalysed the multiplex PCR reads using MiXCR and keeps one entry per CDR3 protein. The sample lists about 740,000 distinct CDR3 sequences; around 40% were seen once. Specimen: peripheral blood. Receptors originate from an adult man with Graves' ophthalmopathy. CDR3s leave out the opening cysteine and the closing phenylalanine or tryptophan. Fields, in order: V gene, CDR3 protein.

TRBV19	ATTQKGTIGYEQY
TRBV29-1	SVVGVWGQNNYGYT
TRBV7-8	ASSLDGGRRDTTNEKLF
TRBV24-1	ATSDPGTPNIFKLF
TRBV7-9	ASSPGTVVSGANVLT
TRBV9	ASSQAKDGPNYGYT
TRBV19	ASSRGQGNGNQPQH
TRBV10-2	ASSERAGGPNTGELF
TRBV19	ASSSTGIPNSPLH
TRBV29-1	SVAARGLHEQY
TRBV14	ASSATETMNTEAF
TRBV11-2	ASSQAGVYGYT
TRBV7-6	ANSPGAGIQPQH
TRBV5-1	ASSIEVSYGYT
TRBV29-1	SVVQGANVLT
TRBV7-9	ASSQDGDRGRGYT
TRBV7-3	ASSPLPTGDEQY
TRBV29-1	SVTSGSYQETQY
TRBV20-1	SARGEGGNSGYT
TRBV7-9	ASSPSLPGLKTYGYT
TRBV2	AGRRSSTLAGGTGTQY
TRBV2	ASSTTGGKRNEQY
TRBV11-2	ASSTGVNTGELF
TRBV7-9	ASSLLGGSLSEQY
TRBV25-1	ASSEPAGGRGGTQETQY
TRBV10-3	ASSESGGLWR
TRBV5-1	ASSLVGRYTTNEKLF
TRBV19	ASSIGGAQAEAF
TRBV29-1	SGAGNNYGYT
TRBV9	ASSARGLGNEQY
TRBV11-1	ASSLEGQGANVLT
TRBV12-3/TRBV12-4	ASGLVDGEAF
TRBV12-3/TRBV12-4	ASSLQGSVSPLH
TRBV10-3	AISEDRGATQY
TRBV10-3	AIDQGSRDRYT
TRBV11-2	ASSFGAGFDEQY
TRBV20-1	SATSGGAETQY
TRBV29-1	SVNDRPNTEAF
TRBV2	ASSARQNRNQPQH
TRBV5-4	AGQYRGTGNTIY
TRBV20-1	SARRTDIGANGNQPQH
TRBV10-3	AISDYGGGSQETQY
TRBV20-1	SARDKAGRAYGYT
TRBV6-5	ASSQGSGQLMNTEAF
TRBV29-1	SVEVGGRDTEAF
TRBV7-9	ASSRNGALNTEAF
TRBV6-5	ASGTRNSPLH
TRBV9	ASSVALTGDYGYT
TRBV7-8	ASSMTGNGYT
TRBV10-3	AISESPEGYEQY
TRBV11-2	ASRLTRGTYGYT